This T cell receptor beta chain was observed in a study of shared clonotypes between healthy human individuals (dated by TCRdb to 2020 to 2022). In terms of the full investigation: The cohort included three men and a couple of women between 18 and 49 years of age. The study deeply sequenced blood TCR repertoires of five healthy adults to estimate repertoire size and the extent of clonotype sharing between individuals. Between about 0.8 and 9.5 billion PBMCs per donor were obtained by leukapheresis. Per donor, three plates each were used for CD4 naive and CD4 memory, two for CD8 naive, and one for CD8 memory. Different laboratories and diverse techniques were used to prepare libraries and sequence TCR repertoires, to increase sequencing depth and limit assay-specific biases. The paper as a whole reports these results and caveats: Pairwise subsampling led to the expectation that sequencing depth would affect the degree of clonotype sharing among donors. Rarefaction of sorted-subset datasets indicated incomplete sequencing despite the large sequencing depth. Because the study included a small number of donors, the genetic and exposure-history diversity represented was limited. Estimated clonotype richness was generally larger for naive than for memory subsets. Compared with non-shared clonotypes, clonotypes shared by all four sorted-subset donors had higher generation probabilities. Sampling was limited to blood, and TCR repertoires in tissue likely differ from TCR repertoires in blood. Sharing across several donors was observed for about 5% of naive CD4, less than 4% of naive CD8, over 2% of memory CD4, and over 0.3% of memory CD8 clonotypes.

Using the deep immunoSEQ assay, multiplex PCR amplified TCR CDR3 regions from genomic DNA. Extracted genomic DNA from each cell subset was spread evenly across all wells of several immunoSEQ 96-well plates, with each plate serving as a replicate. For sorted subsets, approximately 190 ng of genomic DNA, equivalent to 30,000 or so T cell genomes, went into each replicate PCR. Purified libraries were measured with a Qubit 3.0 fluorometer, size-checked on a Bioanalyzer 2100, and measured again with the KAPA Library Quantification kit. Every immunoSEQ 96-well plate was sequenced on a dedicated single-read 150-cycle Illumina NextSeq 550 flow cell. Regarding the original processing steps: The immunoSEQ output contained only junctional sequences without quality scores, so filtering could not match that applied to full-length reads. To assign V/J genes and CDR3, sequences were annotated using PyIR, a Python wrapper for IgBLAST v1.9, with IMGT germline references. Reads were removed for weak V/J assignments (E-value above 1e-6), missing CDR3, stop codons, out-of-frame junctions, or ambiguous translated residues. V3J clonotypes were defined as sequences sharing an identical inferred V gene, J gene, and CDR3 amino acid sequence. To compute the percentage overlap between repertoires, the number of shared unique clonotypes was divided by the size of the smaller repertoire. Three approaches were used to assess repertoire richness: RTK rarefaction, the Chao1 estimator, and Recon v2.1 estimates of unobserved clonotypes. Generation probabilities were computed with OLGA for all TCRbeta clonotypes obtained by the gDNA method from several donors. TCRdb provides this immuneACCESS table in a form limited to in-frame rearrangements. Some clones are lacking; in checked studies, under half of them reflect an unresolved V gene, and why the rest are absent is not known. V, J and clone size reflect that table, while D and trimming were determined from the DNA. Counted in this sample were roughly 2.5 million clones; approximately 90% of them appeared once. The biggest ten clones account for around 0.15% of the sample.

Counted from cysteine to phenylalanine, this CDR3 has 14 amino acids. Solely the CDR3 DNA is kept, with 42 bases framed from the first base. V is reduced by 0 bases and J by 7 bases, leaving a spacing of 12 bases between them. CDR1 and CDR2 were assigned from the germline V gene (reference sequence) as MNHEY and SMNVEV. To note about this clone: Its antigen remains undetermined. Base qualities were left out, and no much larger clone turns up one base away.

Healthy HIV-negative adults with no recently reported acute infections or vaccinations were included as donors. Every donor was a Caucasian adult living in Nashville, Tennessee, USA. Magnetic negative selection was used to enrich CD4+ T cells, after which naive cells were positively selected on CD45RA and the negative fraction became the memory subset. After blood collection by leukapheresis, PBMCs were isolated using Ficoll-Histopaque density gradient centrifugation and then cryopreserved in the vapor phase of liquid nitrogen. Analytical flow cytometry was used to check the purity and quantity of each magnetically sorted T cell population. Genomic DNA was isolated from each sorted fraction and quantified by UV absorbance on a Nanodrop 2000c.

The sequencing sample was made of naive CD4+ T cells sorted from blood. This specimen's cell subset or site label, interpreted: CD45RA+ positively selected. The rearranged chain carries TRBV27 and TRBJ2-5; the D segment could be TRBD2, given 6 matching bases. The clonotype comes from a man younger than 35 in good health. The sequence in DNA is TGTGCCAGCAGTTTATCGGGGGGACTTTGGACCCAGTACTTC. Translated, it gives CASSLSGGLWTQYF.